This T cell receptor (beta chain) emerged from a study of graft-versus-host responses after intestinal transplantation (dated by TCRdb to the early 2020s). As for the study more broadly: Recipients received multivisceral, liver-intestinal, or isolated intestinal transplants. All recipients received anti-thymocyte globulin induction followed by maintenance tacrolimus and steroids for around three years. Alloreactive clones were identified by sequencing pre-transplant mixed lymphocyte reaction products and comparing them with unstimulated pre-transplant donor and recipient T cells. Of the roughly 24 intestinal transplant recipients enrolled in the cohort, one of whom was a retransplant, a few patients without pretransplant specimens were excluded. After intestinal transplantation, graft-versus-host and host-versus-graft alloreactive T cell clones in the graft, circulation and bone marrow were tracked using bulk TCR-beta CDR3 sequencing. Donor T cell macrochimerism was defined as a peak of at least 4% donor T cells among recipient peripheral blood mononuclear cells. Samples from three later patients were sequenced in-house on an Illumina MiSeq with MiXCR processing rather than by the commercial service.

Note on this clone: Its antigen is not yet known. Base qualities were left out, and no much larger clone turns up one base away.

Summary of the overall study and its limitations: Peak levels of circulating GvH clones were associated with declines in HvG clones early after transplant. GvH clones turned up in recipient bone marrow, with some appearing earlier in ileal mucosa or blood, a pattern consistent with an intestinal mucosal origin. Conclusions were limited by the relatively low number and heterogeneity of intestinal transplant patients. High GvH to HvG T cell clonal ratios were observed in the allografts of patients with donor T cell macrochimerism.

At the junction V is shortened by 4 bases and J by 6 bases; bases outside the gene matches: 7. Counted from cysteine to phenylalanine, this CDR3 has 15 amino acids. The entry retains the CDR3 DNA only, 45 bases that are in frame from base 1. The germline V gene yields SGHRS for CDR1 and YFSETQ for CDR2. The time point label for this specimen denotes: cells obtained before transplantation from donor or recipient. CD3+CD4+ and CD3+CD8+ populations were FACS-sorted from unstimulated pre-transplant donor and recipient cells taken from spleen or lymph nodes. The library was obtained by the immunoSEQ multiplex PCR assay. For most patients, genomic DNA was isolated with the Qiagen DNeasy Blood and Tissue Kit and sent frozen to Adaptive Biotechnologies for TCR sequencing. High-throughput TCR-beta CDR3 sequencing of genomic DNA from most patients was performed by Adaptive Biotechnologies. On the authors' methods: Adaptive's ImmunoSEQ software supplied the TCR sequencing data for under 20 patients, while MiXCR and VDJtools were used to process a few other patients. To correct CD4 versus CD8 sorting errors, sequences present in both subsets at a frequency ratio below 5:1 were removed. CDR3 nucleotide sequences shared between donor and recipient were removed because the origin of such sequences could not be assigned. To be classed as alloreactive, a clone needed at least 2-fold expansion over unstimulated cells and a minimum CFSE-low frequency of 0.002% (template counts) or 0.001% (read counts). Mappable clones were those detected in sequenced pre-transplant spleen, lymph node, or MLR CFSE-low populations of the donor or recipient. The cumulative frequency of alloreactive clones was calculated as a percentage of all sequences, weighted by copy number. The table was pulled from immuneACCESS by TCRdb, which kept in-frame rearrangements only. Such tables lose some clones; where checked, under half of the loss comes from unresolved V genes, and the rest has no known cause. That table furnishes V, J and clone size, whereas the DNA furnished D and trimming. In this sample the table shows roughly 100,000 clones, roughly nine tenths of which occur a single time. The ten largest clones capture about 0.9% of the sample.

The source of this sequence is a human donor who received an intestinal transplant. In this chain, TRBV5-1 is recombined with TRBJ1-4; TRBD1 matches 9 bases in the middle. The sequences come from unstimulated CD4+ T cells sorted from spleen or lymph node cells, collected before intestinal transplant. The CDR3 here reads CASSPRWTGDEKLFF. The nucleotide sequence is TGCGCCAGCAGCCCAAGATGGACAGGGGATGAAAAACTGTTTTTT.